This T cell receptor beta chain came from a study of blood T cell repertoires in COVID-19. Generated by immunoSEQ multiplex PCR, the TCRdb table keeps only in-frame clones and is missing some. This sample has about 250,000 clones, with around 85% found just once. The V gene's germline CDR1 is KGHSH and CDR2 LQKENI. J lost 4 bases, V lost 0 bases, and 1 base had no gene match. This CDR3 is built from 15 residues. As for this clone: The identical CDR3 is also encoded by other nucleotide sequences in the sample.

V gene TRBV18 combines with J gene TRBJ1-5; 9 bases align to TRBD1. The source of this sequence is a man older than 75 with acute or convalescent COVID-19. Sequenced material: peripheral blood. In nucleotides, the CDR3 is TGTGCCAGCTCACCACCCGGGACAGGGAATCAGCCCCAGCATTTT. Protein product: CASSPPGTGNQPQHF.